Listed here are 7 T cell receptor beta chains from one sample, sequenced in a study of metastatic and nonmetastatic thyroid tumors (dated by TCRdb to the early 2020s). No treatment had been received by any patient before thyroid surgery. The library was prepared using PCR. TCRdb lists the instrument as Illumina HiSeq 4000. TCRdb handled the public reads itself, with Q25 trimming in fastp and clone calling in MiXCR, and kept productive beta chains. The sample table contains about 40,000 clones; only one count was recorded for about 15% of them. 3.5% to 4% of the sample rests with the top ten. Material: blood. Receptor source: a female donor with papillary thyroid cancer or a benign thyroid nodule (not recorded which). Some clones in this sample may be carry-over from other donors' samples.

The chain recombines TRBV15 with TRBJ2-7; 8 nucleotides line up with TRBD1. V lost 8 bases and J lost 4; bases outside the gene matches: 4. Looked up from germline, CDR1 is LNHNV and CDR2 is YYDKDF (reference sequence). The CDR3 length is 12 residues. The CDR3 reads CATGQGRYEQYF. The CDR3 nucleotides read TGTGCCACCGGACAGGGTCGGTACGAGCAGTACTTC.

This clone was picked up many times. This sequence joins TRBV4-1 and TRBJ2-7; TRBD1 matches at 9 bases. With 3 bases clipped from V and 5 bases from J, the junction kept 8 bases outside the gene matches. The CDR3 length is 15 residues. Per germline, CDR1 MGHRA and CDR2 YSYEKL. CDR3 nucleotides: TGCGCCAGCAGCCAGCCGGGACAGGGCTTTGACGAGCAGTACTTC. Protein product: CASSQPGQGFDEQYF.

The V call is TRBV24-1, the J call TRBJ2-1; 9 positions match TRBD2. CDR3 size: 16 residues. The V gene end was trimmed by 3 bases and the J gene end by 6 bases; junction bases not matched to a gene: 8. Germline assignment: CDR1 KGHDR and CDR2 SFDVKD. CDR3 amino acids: CATSDAVLAGSNEQFF. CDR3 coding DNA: TGTGCCACCAGTGATGCGGTGCTAGCGGGGTCCAATGAGCAGTTCTTC.

This CDR3 is CASRYRVAGNTIYF. CDR3 bases: TGTGCCAGCAGGTACAGGGTGGCTGGAAACACCATATATTTT. J is TRBJ1-3 and V is TRBV2; a weak D match, TRBD1 (6 bases). CDR1 and CDR2 (germline): SNHLY, FYNNEI. CDR3 length equals 14 residues. V was clipped by 6 bases and J by 2 bases, with 11 bases between them.

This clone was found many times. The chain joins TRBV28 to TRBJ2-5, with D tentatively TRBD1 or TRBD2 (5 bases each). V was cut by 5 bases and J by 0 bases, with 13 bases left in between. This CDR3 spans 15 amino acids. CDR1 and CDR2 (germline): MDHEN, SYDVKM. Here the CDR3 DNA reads TGTGCCAGCAGTGCGGGTGACAGCCACCAAGAGACCCAGTACTTC. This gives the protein CASSAGDSHQETQYF.

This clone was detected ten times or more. CDR3 nucleotides: TGTGCCAGCCGAGTTGAAGCGCAAGAGACCCAGTACTTC. Translation gives CASRVEAQETQYF. The chain employs TRBV2 and TRBJ2-5; D is undetermined. V lost 8 bases and J 2 bases, leaving 12 bases between the germline ends. This CDR3 has 13 residues. Germline values: CDR1 SNHLY, CDR2 FYNNEI.

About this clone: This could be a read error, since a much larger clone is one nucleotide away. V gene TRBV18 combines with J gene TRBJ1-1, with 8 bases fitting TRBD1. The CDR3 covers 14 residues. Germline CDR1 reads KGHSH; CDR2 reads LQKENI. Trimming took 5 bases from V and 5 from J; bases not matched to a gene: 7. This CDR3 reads CASSTQGGTTEAFF. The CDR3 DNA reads TGTGCCAGCTCAACACAGGGGGGGACAACTGAAGCTTTCTTT.